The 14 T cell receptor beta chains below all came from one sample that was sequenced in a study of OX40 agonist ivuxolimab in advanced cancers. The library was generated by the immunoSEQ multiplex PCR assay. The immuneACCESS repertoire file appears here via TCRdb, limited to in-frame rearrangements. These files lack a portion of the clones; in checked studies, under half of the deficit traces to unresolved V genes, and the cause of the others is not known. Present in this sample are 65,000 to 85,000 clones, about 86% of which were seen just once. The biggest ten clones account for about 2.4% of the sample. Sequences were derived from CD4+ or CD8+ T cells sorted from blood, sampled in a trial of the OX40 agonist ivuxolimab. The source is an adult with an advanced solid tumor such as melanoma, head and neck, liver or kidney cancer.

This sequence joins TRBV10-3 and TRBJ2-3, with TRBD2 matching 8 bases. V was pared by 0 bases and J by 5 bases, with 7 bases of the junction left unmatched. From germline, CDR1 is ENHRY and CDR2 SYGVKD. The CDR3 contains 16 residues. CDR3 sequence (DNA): TGTGCCATCAGTGAGTCGGGGTTGCTAGCGGGAGATACGCAGTATTTT. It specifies CAISESGLLAGDTQYF.

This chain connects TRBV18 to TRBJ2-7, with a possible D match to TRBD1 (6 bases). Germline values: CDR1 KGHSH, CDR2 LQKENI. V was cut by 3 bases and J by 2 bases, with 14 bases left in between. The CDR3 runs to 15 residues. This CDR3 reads CASSPIQGGPYEQYF. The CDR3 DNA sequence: TGTGCCAGCTCACCCATACAGGGTGGCCCCTACGAGCAGTACTTC.

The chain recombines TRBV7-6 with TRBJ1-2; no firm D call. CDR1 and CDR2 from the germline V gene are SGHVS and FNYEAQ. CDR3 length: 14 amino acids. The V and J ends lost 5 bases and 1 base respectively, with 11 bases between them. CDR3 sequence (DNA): TGTGCCAGCAGCCCCTTCACCAGTAACTATGGCTACACCTTC. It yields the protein CASSPFTSNYGYTF.

CDR3 sequence reads: CASRPSVNEKLFF. DNA for the CDR3: TGTGCCAGCCGTCCGTCCGTCAATGAAAAACTGTTTTTT. The gene calls are TRBV6-5 and TRBJ1-4; D uncertain. The CDR3 totals 13 residues. Looked up from germline, CDR1 is MNHEY and CDR2 is SVGAGI. V gave up 8 bases and J gave up 5 bases, with 12 bases separating them.

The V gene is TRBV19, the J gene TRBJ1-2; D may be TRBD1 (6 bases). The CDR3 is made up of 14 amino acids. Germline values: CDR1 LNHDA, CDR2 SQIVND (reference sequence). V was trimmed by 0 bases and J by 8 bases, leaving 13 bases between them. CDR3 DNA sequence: TGTGCCAGTAGTATAGATTGGGGGGCCCGCGGCTACACCTTC. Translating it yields CASSIDWGARGYTF.

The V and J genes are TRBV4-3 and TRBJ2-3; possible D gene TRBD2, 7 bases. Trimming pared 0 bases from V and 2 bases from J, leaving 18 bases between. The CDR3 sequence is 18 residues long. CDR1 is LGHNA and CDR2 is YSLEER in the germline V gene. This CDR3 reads CASSQDSVGGRDTDTQYF. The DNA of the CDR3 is TGCGCCAGCAGCCAAGATTCGGTCGGGGGGCGTGACACAGATACGCAGTATTTT.

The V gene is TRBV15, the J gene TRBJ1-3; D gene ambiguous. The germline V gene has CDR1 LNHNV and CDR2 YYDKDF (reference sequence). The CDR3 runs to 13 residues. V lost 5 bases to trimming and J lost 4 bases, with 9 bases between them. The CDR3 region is CATSPGAGNTIYF. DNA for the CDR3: TGTGCCACCAGCCCGGGAGCCGGAAACACCATATATTTT.

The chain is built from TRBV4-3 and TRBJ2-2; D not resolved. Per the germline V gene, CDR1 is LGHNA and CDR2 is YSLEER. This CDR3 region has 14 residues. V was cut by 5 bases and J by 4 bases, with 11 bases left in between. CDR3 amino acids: CASSIADPTGELFF. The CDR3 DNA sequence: TGCGCCAGCAGCATAGCCGACCCCACCGGGGAGCTGTTTTTT.

CDR3 amino acids: CASGLFVRTWYLGQETQYF. In DNA form, the CDR3 reads TGTGCTAGTGGTTTGTTTGTCAGAACTTGGTACCTGGGCCAAGAGACCCAGTACTTC. This sequence joins TRBV12-5 and TRBJ2-5; D remains unclear. Germline assignment: CDR1 LGHNT and CDR2 FRNRAP. CDR3 length: 19 residues. Trimming took off 2 bases at V and 1 base at J, with 23 bases between the two ends.

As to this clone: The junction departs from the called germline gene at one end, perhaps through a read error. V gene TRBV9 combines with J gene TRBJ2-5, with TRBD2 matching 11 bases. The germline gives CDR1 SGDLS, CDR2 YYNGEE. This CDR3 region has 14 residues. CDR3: CASSVGGTSGLVDF. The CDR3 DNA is TGTGCCAGCAGCGTAGGGGGGACTAGCGGCCTCGTAGACTTC.

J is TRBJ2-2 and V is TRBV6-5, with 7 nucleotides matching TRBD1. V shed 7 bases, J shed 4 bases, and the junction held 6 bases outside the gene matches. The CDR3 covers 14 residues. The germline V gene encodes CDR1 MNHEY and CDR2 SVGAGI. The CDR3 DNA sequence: TGTGCCAGCACCCTGGACAGGCTCACCGGGGAGCTGTTTTTT. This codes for CASTLDRLTGELFF.

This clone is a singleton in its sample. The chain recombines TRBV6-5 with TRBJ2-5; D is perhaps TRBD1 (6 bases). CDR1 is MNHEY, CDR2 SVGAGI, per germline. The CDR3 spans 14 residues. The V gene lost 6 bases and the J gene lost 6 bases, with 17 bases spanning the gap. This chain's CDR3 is CASSRFDRIKTQYF. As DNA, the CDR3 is TGTGCCAGCAGCCGATTCGACAGGATTAAGACCCAGTACTTC.

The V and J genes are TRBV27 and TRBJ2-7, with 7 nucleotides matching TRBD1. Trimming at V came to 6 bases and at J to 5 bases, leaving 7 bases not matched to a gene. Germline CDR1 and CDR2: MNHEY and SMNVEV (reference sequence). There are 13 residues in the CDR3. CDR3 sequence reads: CASRNSGGNEQYF. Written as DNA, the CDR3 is TGTGCCAGCAGAAATTCAGGGGGTAACGAGCAGTACTTC.

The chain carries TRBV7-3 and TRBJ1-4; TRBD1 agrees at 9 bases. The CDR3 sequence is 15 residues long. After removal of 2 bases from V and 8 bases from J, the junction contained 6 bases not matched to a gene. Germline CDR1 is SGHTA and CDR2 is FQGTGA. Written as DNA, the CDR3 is TGTGCCAGCAGCTTAGGGGGACAGGGCAACGAAAAACTGTTTTTT. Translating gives CASSLGGQGNEKLFF.